This T cell receptor beta chain came from a study of T cell changes during pregnancy in multiple sclerosis. Profiling relied on immunoSEQ multiplex PCR, and the TCRdb table lists in-frame clones only, not all of them. The sample consists of more than 25,000 clones, approximately 88% of them appearing once. Germline V lookup: CDR1 MDHEN, CDR2 SYDVKM. This CDR3 comprises 14 residues. Trimming took off 2 bases at V and 5 bases at J, with 10 bases between the two ends. The rearrangement links TRBV28 to TRBJ2-4, with D possibly matching TRBD2 (6 bases). This TCR was recovered from a female donor with multiple sclerosis, enrolled in a pregnancy study. Sample: CD8+ T cells from peripheral blood mononuclear cells, taken in the first trimester of pregnancy. This CDR3 reads CASSLTVAENIQYF. DNA for the CDR3: TGTGCCAGCAGTTTAACAGTAGCGGAAAACATTCAGTACTTC.